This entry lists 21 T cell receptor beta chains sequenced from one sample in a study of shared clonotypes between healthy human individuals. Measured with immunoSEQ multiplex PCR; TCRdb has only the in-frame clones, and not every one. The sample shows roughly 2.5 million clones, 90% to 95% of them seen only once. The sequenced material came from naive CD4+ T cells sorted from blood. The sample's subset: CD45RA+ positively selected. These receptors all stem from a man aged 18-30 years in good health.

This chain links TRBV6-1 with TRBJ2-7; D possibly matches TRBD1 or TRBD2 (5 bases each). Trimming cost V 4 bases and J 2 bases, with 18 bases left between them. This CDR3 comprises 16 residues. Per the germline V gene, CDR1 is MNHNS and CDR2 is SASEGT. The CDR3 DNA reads TGTGCCAGCAGTGCCTCTTGGGGCGGGCTAACCTACGAGCAGTACTTC. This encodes CASSASWGGLTYEQYF.

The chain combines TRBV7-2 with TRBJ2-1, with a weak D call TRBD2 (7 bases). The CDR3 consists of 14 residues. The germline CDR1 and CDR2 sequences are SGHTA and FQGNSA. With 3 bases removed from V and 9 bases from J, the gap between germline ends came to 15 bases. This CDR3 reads CASSLGGAVREQFF. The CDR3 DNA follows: TGTGCCAGCAGCTTGGGGGGGGCGGTCCGTGAGCAGTTCTTC.

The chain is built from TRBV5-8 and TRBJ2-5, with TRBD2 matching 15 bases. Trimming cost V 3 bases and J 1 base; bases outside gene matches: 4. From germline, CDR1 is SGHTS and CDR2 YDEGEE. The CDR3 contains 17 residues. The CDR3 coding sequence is TGTGCCAGCAGCTCGGGGACTAGCGGGGGGCCCCAAGAGACCCAGTACTTC. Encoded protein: CASSSGTSGGPQETQYF. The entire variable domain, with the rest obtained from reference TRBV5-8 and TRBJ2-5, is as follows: EAGVTQSPTHLIKTRGQQATLRCSPISGHTSVYWYQQALGLGLQFLLWYDEGEERNRGNFPPRFSGRQFPNYSSELNVNALELEDSALYLCASSSGTSGGPQETQYFGPGTRLLVL.

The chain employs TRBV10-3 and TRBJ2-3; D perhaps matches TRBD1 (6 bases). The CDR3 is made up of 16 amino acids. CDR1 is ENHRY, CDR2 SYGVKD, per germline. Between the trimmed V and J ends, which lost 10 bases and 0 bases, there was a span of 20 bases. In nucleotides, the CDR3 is TGTGCCACGGGGAAAACAGGGTCATGGAGCACAGATACGCAGTATTTT. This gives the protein CATGKTGSWSTDTQYF.

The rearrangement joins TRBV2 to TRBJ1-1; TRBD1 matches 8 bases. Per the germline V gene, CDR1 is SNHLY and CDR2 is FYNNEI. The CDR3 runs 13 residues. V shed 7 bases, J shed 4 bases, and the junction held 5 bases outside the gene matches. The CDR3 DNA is TGTGCCAGCAATTCAGGGGGCCCCACTGAAGCTTTCTTT. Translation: CASNSGGPTEAFF.

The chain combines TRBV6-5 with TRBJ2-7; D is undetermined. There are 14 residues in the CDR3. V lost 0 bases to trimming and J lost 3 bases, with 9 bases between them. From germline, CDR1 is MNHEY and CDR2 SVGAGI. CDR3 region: CASSYSAYIYEQYF. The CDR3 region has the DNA TGTGCCAGCAGTTACTCGGCGTATATCTACGAGCAGTACTTC.

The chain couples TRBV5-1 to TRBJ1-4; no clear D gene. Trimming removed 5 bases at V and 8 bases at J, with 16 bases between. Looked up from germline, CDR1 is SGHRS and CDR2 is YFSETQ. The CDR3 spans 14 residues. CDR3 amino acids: CASSAGKQREKLFF. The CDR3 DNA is TGCGCCAGCAGTGCCGGGAAACAACGAGAAAAACTGTTTTTT.

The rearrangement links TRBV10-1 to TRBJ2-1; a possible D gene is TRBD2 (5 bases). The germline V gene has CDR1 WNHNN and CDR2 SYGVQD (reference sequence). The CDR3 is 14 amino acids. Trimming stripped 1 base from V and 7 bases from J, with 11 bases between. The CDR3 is CASSEFAGMNEQFF. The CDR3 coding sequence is TGCGCCAGCAGTGAGTTCGCCGGGATGAATGAGCAGTTCTTC.

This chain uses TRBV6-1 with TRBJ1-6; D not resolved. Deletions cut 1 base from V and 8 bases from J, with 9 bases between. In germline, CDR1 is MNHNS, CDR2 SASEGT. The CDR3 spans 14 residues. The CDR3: CASSEGTRHSPLHF. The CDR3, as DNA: TGTGCCAGCAGTGAAGGAACCAGGCATTCACCCCTCCACTTT.

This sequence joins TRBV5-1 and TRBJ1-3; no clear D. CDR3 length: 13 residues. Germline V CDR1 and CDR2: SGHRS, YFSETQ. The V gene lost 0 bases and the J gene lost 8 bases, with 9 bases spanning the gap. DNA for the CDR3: TGCGCCAGCAGCTTGGGCGGGGTAGACACCATATATTTT. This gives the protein CASSLGGVDTIYF.

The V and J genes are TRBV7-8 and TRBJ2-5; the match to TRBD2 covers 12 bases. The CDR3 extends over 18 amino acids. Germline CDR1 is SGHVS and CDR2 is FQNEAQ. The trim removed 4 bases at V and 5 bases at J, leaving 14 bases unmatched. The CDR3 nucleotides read TGTGCCAGCAGCTCCCGCCGGGGCGCTAGCGGGAGGGTCGAGACCCAGTACTTC. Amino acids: CASSSRRGASGRVETQYF.

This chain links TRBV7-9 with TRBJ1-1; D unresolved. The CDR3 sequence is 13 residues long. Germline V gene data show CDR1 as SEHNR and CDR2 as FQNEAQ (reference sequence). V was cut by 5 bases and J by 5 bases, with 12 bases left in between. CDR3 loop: CASSPYKETEAFF. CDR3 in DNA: TGTGCCAGCAGCCCATACAAGGAAACTGAAGCTTTCTTT. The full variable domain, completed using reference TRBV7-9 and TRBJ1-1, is DTGVSQNPRHKITKRGQNVTFRCDPISEHNRLYWYRQTLGQGPEFLTYFQNEAQLEKSRLLSDRFSAERPKGSFSTLEIQRTEQGDSAMYLCASSPYKETEAFFGQGTRLTVV.

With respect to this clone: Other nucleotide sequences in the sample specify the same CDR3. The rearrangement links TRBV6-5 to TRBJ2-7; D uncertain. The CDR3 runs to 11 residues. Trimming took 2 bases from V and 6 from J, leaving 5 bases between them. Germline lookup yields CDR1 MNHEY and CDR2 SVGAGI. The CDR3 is CASSYLREQYF. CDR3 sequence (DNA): TGTGCCAGCAGTTACCTTCGCGAGCAGTACTTC.

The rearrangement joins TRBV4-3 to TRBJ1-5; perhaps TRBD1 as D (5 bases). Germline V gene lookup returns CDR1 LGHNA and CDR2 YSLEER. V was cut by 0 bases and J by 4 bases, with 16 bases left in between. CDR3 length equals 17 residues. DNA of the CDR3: TGCGCCAGCAGCCAAGAGTTTGGGGCAAGGGTTAATCAGCCCCAGCATTTT. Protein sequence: CASSQEFGARVNQPQHF.

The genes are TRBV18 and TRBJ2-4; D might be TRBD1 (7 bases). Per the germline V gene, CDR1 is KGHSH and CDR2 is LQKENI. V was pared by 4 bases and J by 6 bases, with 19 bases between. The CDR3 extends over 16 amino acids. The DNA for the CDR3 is TGTGCCAGCTCACTATCCGGGACAGAGGAGGGAAACATTCAGTACTTC. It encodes CASSLSGTEEGNIQYF.

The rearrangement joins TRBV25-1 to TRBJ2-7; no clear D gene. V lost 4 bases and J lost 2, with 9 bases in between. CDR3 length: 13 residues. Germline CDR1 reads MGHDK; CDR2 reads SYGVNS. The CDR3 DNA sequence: TGTGCCAGCAGTGTGGACGGTCCCTACGAGCAGTACTTC. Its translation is CASSVDGPYEQYF.

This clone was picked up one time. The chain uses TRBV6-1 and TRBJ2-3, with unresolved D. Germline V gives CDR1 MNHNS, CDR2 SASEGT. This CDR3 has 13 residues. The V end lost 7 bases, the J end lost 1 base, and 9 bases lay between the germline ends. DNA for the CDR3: TGTGCCAGCACTCATTGGGGCACAGATACGCAGTATTTT. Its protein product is CASTHWGTDTQYF.

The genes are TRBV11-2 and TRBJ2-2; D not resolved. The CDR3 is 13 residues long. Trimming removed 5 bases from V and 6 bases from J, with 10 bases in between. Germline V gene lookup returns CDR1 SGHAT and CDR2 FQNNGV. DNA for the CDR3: TGTGCCAGCAGCGTTGATGGGGCCGGGGAGCTGTTTTTT. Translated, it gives CASSVDGAGELFF.

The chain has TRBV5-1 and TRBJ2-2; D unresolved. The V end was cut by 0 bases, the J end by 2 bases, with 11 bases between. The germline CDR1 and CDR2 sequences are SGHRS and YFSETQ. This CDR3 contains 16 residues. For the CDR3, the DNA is TGCGCCAGCAGCTTGGTTGCGCAGCTTAACACCGGGGAGCTGTTTTTT. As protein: CASSLVAQLNTGELFF.

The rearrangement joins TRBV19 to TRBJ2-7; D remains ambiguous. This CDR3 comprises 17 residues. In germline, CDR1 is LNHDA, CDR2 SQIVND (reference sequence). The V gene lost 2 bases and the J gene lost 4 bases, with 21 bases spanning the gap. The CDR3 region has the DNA TGTGCCAGTAGTATATCGTTGGCGGCCCGGCCCCAATACGAGCAGTACTTC. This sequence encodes CASSISLAARPQYEQYF.

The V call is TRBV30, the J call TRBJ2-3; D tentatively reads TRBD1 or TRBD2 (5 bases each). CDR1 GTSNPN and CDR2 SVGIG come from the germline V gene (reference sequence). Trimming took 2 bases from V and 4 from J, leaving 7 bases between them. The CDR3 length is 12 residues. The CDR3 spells CAWSRDADTQYF. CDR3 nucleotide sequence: TGTGCCTGGAGTCGGGACGCAGATACGCAGTATTTT.